A single sample gave rise to the 21 T cell receptor beta chains below, sequenced in a study of cytotoxic CD8 clonotypes in ibrutinib-treated CLL. The data were produced by immunoSEQ multiplex PCR, yet TCRdb's version contains in-frame clones alone and is incomplete. The sample carries some 200,000 clones, more than 70% recorded once. This sample comprised PBMCs, obtained after 12 months of ibrutinib treatment. Source of these receptors: a human donor with chronic lymphocytic leukemia.

The chain employs TRBV29-1 and TRBJ2-5, with D unclear. Germline-derived CDR1 and CDR2 are SQVTM and ANQGSEA. The germline V and J ends were trimmed by 8 bases and 1 base, with 11 bases remaining between them. The CDR3 runs 12 residues. Here the CDR3 reads CSSVTTQETQYF. CDR3 in DNA: TGCAGCTCCGTGACCACCCAAGAGACCCAGTACTTC. Filled out from reference TRBV29-1 and TRBJ2-5, the complete variable domain reads SAVISQKPSRDICQRGTSLTIQCQVDSQVTMMFWYRQQPGQSLTLIATANQGSEATYESGFVIDKFPISRPNLTFSTLTVSNMSPEDSSIYLCSSVTTQETQYFGPGTRLLVL.

The chain joins TRBV6-1 to TRBJ1-2; 8 bases align to TRBD1. CDR3 length equals 14 residues. Per the germline V gene, CDR1 is MNHNS and CDR2 is SASEGT. The V and J ends lost 7 bases and 2 bases, in that order; junction bases with no gene match: 6. CDR3 sequence reads: CASTRDRSNYGYTF. In nucleotides, the CDR3 is TGTGCCAGCACAAGGGACAGGTCCAACTATGGCTACACCTTC.

The chain combines TRBV27 with TRBJ2-7; D unclear. Trimming cost V 4 bases and J 3 bases, with 10 bases left between them. Looked up from germline, CDR1 is MNHEY and CDR2 is SMNVEV (reference sequence). The CDR3 totals 13 residues. The CDR3 DNA reads TGTGCCAGCAGTTCCGAGAATATCTACGAGCAGTACTTC. Translating gives CASSSENIYEQYF.

This chain links TRBV19 with TRBJ2-7; possibly TRBD2 for D (6 bases). Germline-derived CDR1 and CDR2 are LNHDA and SQIVND (reference sequence). The ends were cut back, 4 bases at V and 1 base at J, with 14 bases in the middle. This CDR3 is 15 amino acids long. In DNA, the CDR3 is TGTGCCAGTAGTAAATGGGTAGCGGATTCCTACGAGCAGTACTTC. It encodes CASSKWVADSYEQYF.

This chain connects TRBV6-4 to TRBJ2-2; D may be TRBD1 (7 bases). Deletions cut 3 bases from V and 7 bases from J, with 21 bases between. This CDR3 is built from 17 residues. Germline CDR1 and CDR2: MRHNA and SNTAGT. The CDR3 nucleotides are TGTGCCAGCAGTGATAAGGGGGCGGGGCCCCCCATCGGGGAGCTGTTTTTT. It specifies CASSDKGAGPPIGELFF.

This clone has at least ten counts. The chain uses TRBV5-1 and TRBJ2-7; a weak D match, TRBD1 (6 bases). This CDR3 is 14 amino acids long. CDR1 is SGHRS, CDR2 YFSETQ, per germline. V gave up 1 base and J gave up 3 bases, with 11 bases separating them. The CDR3 is CASSLRGDNYEQYF. The CDR3 nucleotides are TGCGCCAGCAGCTTGAGAGGGGACAACTACGAGCAGTACTTC.

V gene TRBV27 combines with J gene TRBJ2-1; D is perhaps TRBD2 (5 bases). The CDR3 has 14 residues. Trimming took off 5 bases at V and 4 bases at J, with 12 bases between the two ends. Germline loops: CDR1 MNHEY, CDR2 SMNVEV (reference sequence). The CDR3 DNA reads as TGTGCCAGCAGTGTAGTGAGGGAATACAATGAGCAGTTCTTC. Its protein product is CASSVVREYNEQFF.

V usage is TRBV6-1 and J usage is TRBJ1-1; D is ambiguous. CDR1 and CDR2 (germline): MNHNS, SASEGT. Trimming removed 4 bases at V and 4 bases at J, with 10 bases between. The CDR3 contains 13 residues. CDR3 nucleotides: TGTGCCAGCAGTGGCCTACGGGGCACTGAAGCTTTCTTT. This sequence encodes CASSGLRGTEAFF.

This clone was counted many times. V usage is TRBV11-2 and J usage is TRBJ1-2; D ambiguous. Germline CDR1 SGHAT, CDR2 FQNNGV. V dropped 1 base and J dropped 2 bases, with 11 bases sitting between them. The CDR3 spans 15 residues. CDR3 sequence: CASSLVPNWNYGYTF. In DNA, the CDR3 is TGTGCCAGCAGCTTAGTACCTAACTGGAACTATGGCTACACCTTC.

The rearrangement uses TRBV4-1 and TRBJ2-2; 10 bases are shared with TRBD2. V lost 6 bases and J lost 4; bases outside the gene matches: 5. Germline CDR1 is MGHRA and CDR2 is YSYEKL. CDR3 length: 15 amino acids. The CDR3 nucleotides are TGCGCCAGCAGTCCCGGGACTAGCGTCACCGGGGAGCTGTTTTTT. Residues: CASSPGTSVTGELFF.

The rearrangement joins TRBV30 to TRBJ1-4, with D possibly matching TRBD1 (6 bases). This CDR3 is 14 amino acids long. Trimming took off 5 bases at V and 7 bases at J, with 17 bases between the two ends. The V gene's germline CDR1 is GTSNPN and CDR2 SVGIG (reference sequence). The CDR3 sequence is CAWGGQMGGEKLFF. As DNA, the CDR3 is TGTGCCTGGGGGGGCCAAATGGGTGGTGAAAAACTGTTTTTT.

This clone has only a few counts. The chain uses TRBV13 and TRBJ1-3; D gene unclear. This CDR3 has 12 amino acids. V was trimmed by 5 bases and J by 4 bases, leaving 6 bases between them. Germline V CDR1 and CDR2: PRHDT, FYEKMQ (reference sequence). The CDR3 bases are TGTGCCAGCAGCCCCCAGGGAAACACCATATATTTT. This encodes CASSPQGNTIYF.

This clone was counted ten times or more. The V gene is TRBV12-5, the J gene TRBJ1-2, with 7 bases matching TRBD1. With 6 bases clipped from V and 4 bases from J, the junction kept 11 bases outside the gene matches. The length of the CDR3 is 15 residues. The germline CDR1 and CDR2 sequences are LGHNT and FRNRAP. This chain's CDR3 is CASGVWDSPIYGYTF. In nucleotides, the CDR3 is TGTGCTAGTGGGGTGTGGGACAGTCCCATCTATGGCTACACCTTC.

This chain connects TRBV19 to TRBJ1-1, with D uncertain. In germline, CDR1 is LNHDA, CDR2 SQIVND (reference sequence). Trimming took 2 bases from V and 5 from J, leaving 15 bases between them. The CDR3 covers 15 residues. CDR3 in DNA: TGTGCCAGTAGTATATCGGGAGCCTTGGGGACTGAAGCTTTCTTT. This translates into CASSISGALGTEAFF.

The chain uses TRBV6-4 and TRBJ1-1; TRBD1 matches 9 bases. Per the germline V gene, CDR1 is MRHNA and CDR2 is SNTAGT. This CDR3 spans 15 amino acids. V gave up 4 bases and J gave up 4 bases; unmatched junction bases: 7. The CDR3 loop is CASSGTGAGVTEAFF. The DNA for the CDR3 is TGTGCCAGCAGTGGGACAGGGGCGGGCGTCACTGAAGCTTTCTTT.

V is TRBV28 and J is TRBJ2-4; 9 bases agree with TRBD2. V lost 3 bases to trimming and J lost 6 bases; unmatched junction nucleotides: 6. There are 15 residues in the CDR3. Germline loops: CDR1 MDHEN, CDR2 SYDVKM. This CDR3 reads CASSLAGGPLNIQYF. The CDR3 nucleotides are TGTGCCAGCAGTTTGGCGGGAGGGCCCCTAAACATTCAGTACTTC.

V and J are TRBV7-9 and TRBJ1-2, with 8 bases fitting TRBD1. The CDR3 has 12 amino acids. J lost 8 bases, V lost 4 bases, and 3 bases had no gene match. Germline CDR1 reads SEHNR; CDR2 reads FQNEAQ (reference sequence). The CDR3 protein is CASSSGQAGYTF. In DNA form, the CDR3 reads TGTGCCAGCAGCTCGGGACAGGCGGGCTACACCTTC.

The chain couples TRBV10-3 to TRBJ1-3; 9 nucleotides line up with TRBD1. In germline, CDR1 is ENHRY, CDR2 SYGVKD. The CDR3 runs to 14 residues. With V trimmed by 4 bases and J by 2 bases, 0 bases remained unmatched. The CDR3 DNA reads as TGTGCCATCAGTGGACAGGGGGCTGGAAACACCATATATTTT. Its protein product is CAISGQGAGNTIYF.

The genes are TRBV6-6 and TRBJ2-1, with 8 nucleotides matching TRBD2. CDR3 length: 15 residues. Trimming at V came to 7 bases and at J to 3 bases, leaving 8 bases not matched to a gene. In germline, CDR1 is MNHNY, CDR2 SVGAGI (reference sequence). The CDR3 spells CASTPRGGLYNEQFF. The DNA for the CDR3 is TGTGCCAGCACCCCTCGGGGGGGACTCTACAATGAGCAGTTCTTC.

J is TRBJ1-5 and V is TRBV5-1; D might be TRBD1 (5 bases). This CDR3 contains 17 residues. V was shortened by 0 bases and J by 0 bases, with 13 bases between the two germline ends. Germline assignment: CDR1 SGHRS and CDR2 YFSETQ. The CDR3 reads CASSLVPRVDSNQPQHF. DNA of the CDR3: TGCGCCAGCAGCTTGGTACCCAGGGTCGATAGCAATCAGCCCCAGCATTTT.

This clone has just one count. The V call is TRBV7-9, the J call TRBJ2-1, with TRBD2 matching over 7 bases. Germline lookup yields CDR1 SEHNR and CDR2 FQNEAQ (reference sequence). J was trimmed by 9 bases and V by 4 bases; bases with no gene match: 3. This CDR3 is 12 amino acids long. CDR3 loop: CASSSTSVEQFF. CDR3 DNA: TGTGCCAGCAGCTCAACTAGCGTTGAGCAGTTCTTC.